Presented here are 26 T cell receptor beta chains from one specimen sequenced in a study of T cells in tuberculosis. Produced via immunoSEQ multiplex PCR; TCRdb's table is partial and in-frame only. The sample shows about 43,000 clones, around 94% of them seen only once. The sample taken for sequencing was PBMCs. Source of these receptors: a donor between 10 and 35 years old with latent tuberculosis or without tuberculosis infection. Some clones in this sample may be carry-over from other donors' samples.

V and J are TRBV28 and TRBJ2-5, with D perhaps TRBD1 (5 bases). The CDR3 has 12 amino acids. The germline V and J ends were trimmed by 7 bases and 5 bases, with 11 bases remaining between them. Germline CDR1 and CDR2: MDHEN and SYDVKM. The CDR3 protein is CASTSGLETQYF. In DNA, the CDR3 is TGTGCCAGCACCTCAGGGTTGGAGACCCAGTACTTC.

The chain carries TRBV28 and TRBJ1-1, with D uncertain. CDR3 size: 15 residues. The V gene lost 1 base and the J gene lost 1 base, with 10 bases spanning the gap. Germline loops: CDR1 MDHEN, CDR2 SYDVKM. DNA of the CDR3: TGTGCCAGCAGTTTATTTGGGCGCCAGAACACTGAAGCTTTCTTT. Translated: CASSLFGRQNTEAFF.

This rearrangement joins TRBV5-4 to TRBJ1-4, with TRBD1 matching over 12 bases. The CDR3 spans 17 residues. Germline V CDR1 and CDR2: SGHNT, YYREEE (reference sequence). Trimming at V came to 3 bases and at J to 7 bases, leaving 10 bases not matched to a gene. The CDR3 nucleotides are TGTGCCAGCAGCTCCGGGACAGGGGGCAAATTCGGTGAAAAACTGTTTTTT. Translation gives CASSSGTGGKFGEKLFF. Full variable domain (outside the CDR3, taken from reference TRBV5-4 and TRBJ1-4): ETGVTQSPTHLIKTRGQQVTLRCSSQSGHNTVSWYQQALGQGPQFIFQYYREEENGRGNFPPRFSGLQFPNYSSELNVNALELDDSALYLCASSSGTGGKFGEKLFFGSGTQLSVL.

The chain uses TRBV5-1 and TRBJ2-3, with unresolved D. V lost 0 bases to trimming and J lost 2 bases, with 13 bases between them. The CDR3 is 16 amino acids. The V gene's germline CDR1 is SGHRS and CDR2 YFSETQ. CDR3: CASSLAAGLTTDTQYF. DNA for the CDR3: TGCGCCAGCAGCTTGGCAGCAGGCCTGACCACAGATACGCAGTATTTT.

V is TRBV4-3 and J is TRBJ2-6, with D possibly being TRBD1 (5 bases). Germline V gene lookup returns CDR1 LGHNA and CDR2 YSLEER. This CDR3 is built from 20 residues. V was clipped by 0 bases and J by 0 bases, with 18 bases between them. Written as DNA, the CDR3 is TGCGCCAGCAGCCAAGATCAAAAGGAGACAGTGCTCTCTGGGGCCAACGTCCTGACTTTC. It specifies CASSQDQKETVLSGANVLTF.

The V and J genes are TRBV4-1 and TRBJ1-1, with 7 bases matching TRBD1. This CDR3 is 18 amino acids long. Germline CDR1 MGHRA, CDR2 YSYEKL. Trimming at V came to 8 bases and at J to 1 base, leaving 19 bases not matched to a gene. The CDR3 bases are TGCGCCAGCCTTGACAGGGTTGGGGCCCGTCTAGAGAACACTGAAGCTTTCTTT. Translating gives CASLDRVGARLENTEAFF.

This chain uses TRBV5-1 with TRBJ2-5; 11 bases agree with TRBD2. The junction had 8 bases not matched to a gene; V was cut back by 0 bases and J by 4 bases. CDR3 length: 17 residues. In germline, CDR1 is SGHRS, CDR2 YFSETQ. The CDR3 region is CASSLGLTSGVRETQYF. The DNA of the CDR3 is TGCGCCAGCAGCTTGGGTCTGACTAGCGGGGTTCGAGAGACCCAGTACTTC.

This clone appeared a few times. The chain is built from TRBV30 and TRBJ1-1; D ambiguous. V lost 3 bases to trimming and J lost 3 bases, with 20 bases between them. The CDR3 covers 16 residues. Germline-derived CDR1 and CDR2 are GTSNPN and SVGIG (reference sequence). DNA of the CDR3: TGTGCCTGGAGCAGAAGACGCGGGAGCTCAGACACTGAAGCTTTCTTT. It codes for CAWSRRRGSSDTEAFF.

The gene calls are TRBV20-1 and TRBJ2-2; TRBD2 might be the D (6 bases). The CDR3 loop spans 11 amino acids. Germline V CDR1 and CDR2: DFQATT, SNEGSKA (reference sequence). With 5 bases removed from V and 8 bases from J, the gap between germline ends came to 9 bases. DNA for the CDR3: TGCAGTGCTCCTGGACTAGGGGAGCTGTTTTTT. It encodes CSAPGLGELFF.

This clone showed up just a few times. The chain is built from TRBV7-9 and TRBJ2-1; D gene unclear. V gave up 0 bases and J gave up 4 bases, with 10 bases separating them. This CDR3 has 15 amino acids. The germline gives CDR1 SEHNR, CDR2 FQNEAQ (reference sequence). The CDR3 reads CASSLAARLYNEQFF. As DNA, the CDR3 is TGTGCCAGCAGCTTAGCTGCGCGGCTATACAATGAGCAGTTCTTC.

The genes are TRBV13 and TRBJ2-7, with 14 bases matching TRBD2. Germline V CDR1 and CDR2: PRHDT, FYEKMQ (reference sequence). The CDR3 loop spans 19 amino acids. The J segment lost 0 bases and the V segment lost 4 bases, leaving 11 bases of the junction unmatched. CDR3: CASSSSGLAGAWGSYEQYF. The CDR3 DNA sequence: TGTGCCAGCAGCTCCTCGGGACTAGCGGGAGCTTGGGGCTCCTACGAGCAGTACTTC.

V is TRBV4-3 and J is TRBJ2-7; TRBD2 aligns across 8 bases. Germline CDR1 is LGHNA and CDR2 is YSLEER. CDR3 size: 15 residues. V trimming: 4 bases; J trimming: 3 bases; junction bases outside the gene matches: 8. The CDR3 protein is CASSPQKGLVYEQYF. CDR3 DNA sequence: TGCGCCAGCAGCCCACAAAAGGGACTAGTCTACGAGCAGTACTTC.

This chain joins TRBV19 and TRBJ2-2; D may be TRBD1 (6 bases). The CDR3 consists of 15 residues. Germline-derived CDR1 and CDR2 are LNHDA and SQIVND (reference sequence). V dropped 5 bases and J dropped 5 bases, with 15 bases sitting between them. CDR3 sequence (DNA): TGTGCCAGTAGTGAGGTCAGGGGTGGGACCGGGGAGCTGTTTTTT. It encodes CASSEVRGGTGELFF.

The gene calls are TRBV10-3 and TRBJ2-7, with 7 bases lining up with TRBD1. This CDR3 has 15 residues. With 0 bases clipped from V and 2 bases from J, the junction kept 4 bases outside the gene matches. Germline V gives CDR1 ENHRY, CDR2 SYGVKD. In nucleotides, the CDR3 is TGTGCCATCAGTGAGTCGGTGACAGGGACCTACGAGCAGTACTTC. Translating it yields CAISESVTGTYEQYF.

This clone was detected once. This chain links TRBV27 with TRBJ1-1; tentatively, D is TRBD1 (5 bases). The germline gives CDR1 MNHEY, CDR2 SMNVEV (reference sequence). The ends were cut back, 3 bases at V and 4 bases at J, with 24 bases in the middle. This CDR3 spans 18 amino acids. The CDR3 sequence: CASSFNIVGAGGVTEAFF. In DNA, the CDR3 is TGTGCCAGCAGTTTCAATATCGTTGGGGCAGGAGGGGTCACTGAAGCTTTCTTT.

This chain connects TRBV7-6 to TRBJ1-1, with D maybe TRBD1 (6 bases). V gave up 1 base and J gave up 5 bases, with 11 bases separating them. The CDR3 extends over 14 amino acids. From germline, CDR1 is SGHVS and CDR2 FNYEAQ. The CDR3: CASSLGQARTEAFF. The CDR3 DNA reads as TGTGCCAGCAGCTTAGGACAGGCGAGGACTGAAGCTTTCTTT.

This clone was detected only once. The chain has TRBV5-4 and TRBJ1-1; D might be TRBD1 (5 bases). Trimming cost V 6 bases and J 1 base, with 13 bases left between them. CDR3 length: 14 residues. The germline V gene encodes CDR1 SGHNT and CDR2 YYREEE (reference sequence). CDR3 nucleotides: TGTGCCAGCAAGAGGCCCGGACAGAACACTGAAGCTTTCTTT. Translated, it gives CASKRPGQNTEAFF.

The V and J genes are TRBV28 and TRBJ2-1; 9 bases match TRBD2. The CDR3 sequence is 15 residues long. V lost 2 bases and J lost 5; bases outside the gene matches: 4. Germline V CDR1 and CDR2: MDHEN, SYDVKM. The CDR3 sequence is CASSLLAGPDNEQFF. Here the CDR3 DNA reads TGTGCCAGCAGTTTACTAGCGGGACCAGACAATGAGCAGTTCTTC.

The chain carries TRBV7-2 and TRBJ2-5, with 7 positions matching TRBD2. Unmatched junction bases numbered 16, after V lost 0 bases and J lost 3 bases. Germline-derived CDR1 and CDR2 are SGHTA and FQGNSA. The length of the CDR3 is 19 residues. In nucleotides, the CDR3 is TGTGCCAGCAGCTTAGCGTCCATCATACCCCACGGGAGGAAAGAGACCCAGTACTTC. As protein: CASSLASIIPHGRKETQYF.

The rearrangement links TRBV11-1 to TRBJ2-1, with TRBD2 matching over 8 bases. CDR1 and CDR2 from the germline V gene are SGHAT and FQDESV (reference sequence). The CDR3 consists of 15 residues. V lost 3 bases, J lost 2 bases, and 3 bases stayed unmatched. For the CDR3, the DNA is TGTGCCAGCAGCTTCAGCGGGAGACCCTACAATGAGCAGTTCTTC. Protein: CASSFSGRPYNEQFF. Looking up the rest from reference TRBV11-1 and TRBJ2-1 gives the full variable domain: EAEVAQSPRYKITEKSQAVAFWCDPISGHATLYWYRQILGQGPELLVQFQDESVVDDSQLPKDRFSAERLKGVDSTLKIQPAELGDSAMYLCASSFSGRPYNEQFFGPGTRLTVL.

The chain joins TRBV4-1 to TRBJ2-7; maybe TRBD2 (6 bases). Trimming removed 4 bases at V and 6 bases at J, with 19 bases between. The CDR3 consists of 15 residues. The germline V gene has CDR1 MGHRA and CDR2 YSYEKL. The CDR3 here is CASSRTRQGLGEQYF. As DNA, the CDR3 is TGCGCCAGCAGCCGCACCCGGCAGGGACTCGGCGAGCAGTACTTC.

The chain carries TRBV2 and TRBJ2-1; 9 bases are a match to TRBD1. Looked up from germline, CDR1 is SNHLY and CDR2 is FYNNEI. This CDR3 region has 15 residues. With 1 base clipped from V and 5 bases from J, the junction kept 3 bases outside the gene matches. The CDR3 DNA reads as TGTGCCAGCAGTGAAGACAGGGGGCCTGACAATGAGCAGTTCTTC. It yields the protein CASSEDRGPDNEQFF. The full variable domain, rest sourced from reference TRBV2 and TRBJ2-1, is EPEVTQTPSHQVTQMGQEVILRCVPISNHLYFYWYRQILGQKVEFLVSFYNNEISEKSEIFDDQFSVERPDGSNFTLKIRSTKLEDSAMYFCASSEDRGPDNEQFFGPGTRLTVL.

V gene TRBV21-1 combines with J gene TRBJ1-2; the D call in the table, TRBD1, was not verified against the DNA. TRBV21-1 has pseudogene status. The CDR3 spans 13 residues. The CDR3 region is CASSSVTNYGYTF. In DNA, the CDR3 is TGTGCCAGCAGCTCAGTCACAAACTATGGCTACACCTTC.

V and J are TRBV28 and TRBJ1-3; tentative D call: TRBD1 (6 bases). The V end lost 3 bases, the J end lost 0 bases, and 9 bases lay between the germline ends. Germline V gives CDR1 MDHEN, CDR2 SYDVKM. The CDR3 is made up of 15 amino acids. The CDR3 bases are TGTGCCAGCAGTTTGTACAGGGACTCTGGAAACACCATATATTTT. Amino acid sequence: CASSLYRDSGNTIYF.

The V and J genes are TRBV6-5 and TRBJ2-7; 8 nucleotides line up with TRBD1. This CDR3 is built from 13 residues. CDR1 and CDR2 from the germline V gene are MNHEY and SVGAGI. With V trimmed by 9 bases and J by 2 bases, 6 bases remained unmatched. The DNA for the CDR3 is TGTGCCAGTGACAGGGGAGCAACCTACGAGCAGTACTTC. This sequence encodes CASDRGATYEQYF.

The gene calls are TRBV25-1 and TRBJ2-6; possibly TRBD1 for D (5 bases). This CDR3 spans 16 amino acids. Trimming stripped 5 bases from V and 0 bases from J, with 11 bases between. The germline V gene encodes CDR1 MGHDK and CDR2 SYGVNS. As DNA, the CDR3 is TGTGCCAGCAGTAAAACAGGAGCCTCTGGGGCCAACGTCCTGACTTTC. Encoded protein: CASSKTGASGANVLTF.